The next 5 T cell receptor beta chains were all read from a single sample in a study of monozygotic twins with inflammatory bowel disease. TCRdb derives one entry per CDR3 protein from the 5' RACE reads, leaving out DNA. This repertoire includes more than 300,000 distinct CDR3 sequences. The specimen was blood. The receptor set was obtained from a human donor with ulcerative colitis or Crohn's disease, or a healthy co-twin of an affected twin (not recorded which).

The chain carries TRBV7-6 and TRBJ2-3. CDR1 SGHVS and CDR2 FNYEAQ come from the germline V gene. This CDR3 contains 13 residues. CDR3 protein: CASSSGLVDTQYF.

This chain connects TRBV9 to TRBJ2-1; the TCRdb call, TRBD1, lacks DNA for checking. Germline assignment: CDR1 SGDLS and CDR2 YYNGEE. CDR3 length: 15 amino acids. CDR3 region: CASSPRTGHYNEQFF.

The rearrangement joins TRBV29-1 to TRBJ2-3; TCRdb proposes TRBD2, but this gene call is untestable without DNA. CDR3 length: 14 residues. Germline V lookup: CDR1 SQVTM, CDR2 ANQGSEA. The CDR3 here is CSETSGISTDTQYF.

The rearrangement joins TRBV5-5 to TRBJ2-3. Germline CDR1 is SGHKS and CDR2 is YYEKEE (reference sequence). The CDR3 contains 14 residues. CDR3 sequence: CASSLAPASDTQYF.

This chain connects TRBV6-1 to TRBJ2-1. From germline, CDR1 is MNHNS and CDR2 SASEGT. The CDR3 is 15 amino acids. The CDR3: CASRPDTISYNEQFF.